The 19 T cell receptor beta chains presented below share a single source sample, sequenced in a study of shared clonotypes between healthy human individuals. Some clones are missing from TCRdb's copy, which holds only in-frame ones; the method was immunoSEQ multiplex PCR. The sample yields approximately 350,000 clones, roughly 96% seen once. The sample was memory CD8+ T cells sorted from blood. The subset here: CD45RO+ cells pooled with CCR7-negative TemRA cells. The receptors here all came from a man aged 30-40 years in good health.

This clone was counted once. The chain combines TRBV15 with TRBJ2-2, with D unclear. V was cut by 0 bases and J by 7 bases, with 15 bases left in between. The CDR3 has 16 amino acids. Germline values: CDR1 LNHNV, CDR2 YYDKDF (reference sequence). The CDR3 loop reads CATSRDIGPLSGELFF. CDR3 nucleotide sequence: TGTGCCACCAGCAGAGATATTGGACCCCTTAGCGGGGAGCTGTTTTTT.

V is TRBV4-2 and J is TRBJ1-2; TRBD1 agrees at 8 bases. The length of the CDR3 is 15 residues. Germline loops: CDR1 LGHNA, CDR2 YNFKEQ. The junction had 6 bases not matched to a gene; V was cut back by 0 bases and J by 6 bases. Here the CDR3 reads CASSQDHSRGHGYTF. The DNA of the CDR3 is TGTGCCAGCAGCCAAGATCATAGCAGGGGGCATGGCTACACCTTC.

The V call is TRBV28, the J call TRBJ2-7; 11 bases fit TRBD1. The junction had 7 bases not matched to a gene; V was cut back by 5 bases and J by 1 base. Germline-derived CDR1 and CDR2 are MDHEN and SYDVKM. The CDR3 contains 16 residues. CDR3 region: CASSPGGTGGSYEQYF. The CDR3 DNA sequence: TGTGCCAGCAGTCCAGGGGGGACAGGGGGTTCCTACGAGCAGTACTTC.

This clone was detected only a few times. In the same sample, other DNA sequences code for this CDR3. The rearrangement links TRBV5-6 to TRBJ2-7; D gene unclear. Germline lookup yields CDR1 SGHDT and CDR2 YYEEEE. Between the trimmed V and J ends, which lost 0 bases and 5 bases, there was a span of 3 bases. The CDR3 contains 11 residues. CDR3 nucleotide sequence: TGTGCCAGCAGCTTGGGACACGAGCAGTACTTC. It translates to CASSLGHEQYF.

The rearrangement uses TRBV27 and TRBJ2-3, with 12 bases matching TRBD2. The CDR3 has 16 amino acids. Germline assignment: CDR1 MNHEY and CDR2 SMNVEV (reference sequence). With V trimmed by 7 bases and J by 2 bases, 7 bases remained unmatched. The CDR3 DNA sequence: TGTGCCAGCAAGATACTAGCGGGAGGTAACACAGATACGCAGTATTTT. Its protein product is CASKILAGGNTDTQYF.

The V gene is TRBV5-1, the J gene TRBJ1-1; no reliable D call. CDR3 size: 14 residues. Germline lookup yields CDR1 SGHRS and CDR2 YFSETQ. V was clipped by 5 bases and J by 4 bases, with 15 bases between them. CDR3 sequence (DNA): TGCGCCAGCAGATCCCAGGCGTTGGGCACTGAAGCTTTCTTT. This encodes CASRSQALGTEAFF.

Points on this clone: The same CDR3 can be traced to other DNA sequences in this sample. The V and J genes are TRBV27 and TRBJ2-3, with D hard to call. This CDR3 has 13 residues. V lost 3 bases, J lost 1 base, and 5 bases lay in between. Germline CDR1 is MNHEY and CDR2 is SMNVEV (reference sequence). In DNA, the CDR3 is TGTGCCAGCAGTTTGGCGGGCACAGATACGCAGTATTTT. It specifies CASSLAGTDTQYF.

V and J are TRBV5-1 and TRBJ2-7, with 8 bases that match TRBD2. CDR3 length equals 16 residues. After removal of 0 bases from V and 4 bases from J, the junction contained 9 bases not matched to a gene. CDR1 is SGHRS and CDR2 is YFSETQ in the germline V gene. The CDR3: CASSLAWGIAGYEQYF. The DNA of the CDR3 is TGCGCCAGCAGCTTGGCCTGGGGTATAGCGGGGTACGAGCAGTACTTC.

The rearrangement links TRBV7-8 to TRBJ2-7, with 10 positions matching TRBD1. This CDR3 is 19 amino acids long. Germline trimming cut 5 bases from V and 4 bases from J; bases unmatched to any gene: 20. Germline V gives CDR1 SGHVS, CDR2 FQNEAQ. The CDR3 is CASSLRQGARGRAEYEQYF. The CDR3, as DNA: TGTGCCAGCAGCCTGAGACAGGGGGCAAGAGGGAGGGCCGAGTACGAGCAGTACTTC.

The DNA for the CDR3 is TGTGCCAGCAGAGGACAGGGGCTTATAGATACGCAGTATTTT. It translates to CASRGQGLIDTQYF. This rearrangement joins TRBV6-1 to TRBJ2-3; the match to TRBD1 covers 9 bases. The CDR3 is 14 amino acids. V was clipped by 6 bases and J by 5 bases; unmatched bases: 6. In germline, CDR1 is MNHNS, CDR2 SASEGT.

J is TRBJ2-3 and V is TRBV11-2; 8 bases match TRBD2. CDR1 is SGHAT, CDR2 FQNNGV, per germline. V was pared by 0 bases and J by 9 bases, with 11 bases of the junction left unmatched. There are 16 residues in the CDR3. Here the CDR3 DNA reads TGTGCCAGCAGCTTAGATCCAGCGGGAGCGCTCAACACGCAGTATTTT. This codes for CASSLDPAGALNTQYF.

This chain connects TRBV28 to TRBJ2-7; D perhaps matches TRBD1 (6 bases). CDR3 length: 15 residues. CDR1 and CDR2 (germline): MDHEN, SYDVKM. V was trimmed by 1 base and J by 3 bases, leaving 13 bases between them. CDR3 sequence: CASSLYKGQLYEQYF. CDR3 nucleotide sequence: TGTGCCAGCAGTTTATACAAAGGACAGCTCTACGAGCAGTACTTC.

This rearrangement joins TRBV10-3 to TRBJ2-7; D ambiguous. Looked up from germline, CDR1 is ENHRY and CDR2 is SYGVKD. CDR3 length equals 14 residues. V was pared by 0 bases and J by 2 bases, with 8 bases between. CDR3 sequence (DNA): TGTGCCATCAGTGAGTCCTCCAGAACCTACGAGCAGTACTTC. This codes for CAISESSRTYEQYF.

V usage is TRBV29-1 and J usage is TRBJ2-1, with D perhaps TRBD1 (6 bases). This CDR3 spans 13 amino acids. Trimming removed 7 bases from V and 7 bases from J, with 17 bases in between. Germline CDR1 SQVTM, CDR2 ANQGSEA. Written as DNA, the CDR3 is TGCAGCGCCGACCAGGGGAGTTGGAATGAGCAGTTCTTC. Its translation: CSADQGSWNEQFF.

CDR3 in amino acids: CASSSRISATDTQYF. In DNA form, the CDR3 reads TGCGCCAGCAGTAGCCGAATTAGTGCCACAGATACGCAGTATTTT. The rearrangement links TRBV10-2 to TRBJ2-3; D call uncertain. V lost 5 bases, J lost 2 bases, and 14 bases lay in between. Germline V gene data show CDR1 as WSHSY and CDR2 as SAAADI. The CDR3 has 15 amino acids.

The chain employs TRBV9 and TRBJ2-5; D remains unclear. This CDR3 has 15 amino acids. V was cut by 4 bases and J by 4 bases, with 17 bases left in between. CDR1 and CDR2 from the germline V gene are SGDLS and YYNGEE. The CDR3 bases are TGTGCCAGCAGCCCCCGCCCGGGTGGAATAGAGACCCAGTACTTC. Translating gives CASSPRPGGIETQYF.

This chain connects TRBV7-6 to TRBJ2-3; D assignment may be TRBD1 or TRBD2 (7 bases each). Trimming removed 2 bases from V and 2 bases from J, with 26 bases in between. The CDR3 is 20 amino acids. Germline V CDR1 and CDR2: SGHVS, FNYEAQ. The chain's CDR3 is CASSLYRQISGTAVTDTQYF. CDR3 in DNA: TGTGCCAGCAGCTTATACCGGCAAATCAGCGGGACAGCCGTCACAGATACGCAGTATTTT.

The chain combines TRBV9 with TRBJ2-3, with 11 bases aligning to TRBD2. This CDR3 comprises 16 residues. V was pared by 0 bases and J by 6 bases, with 6 bases of the junction left unmatched. CDR1 is SGDLS and CDR2 is YYNGEE in the germline V gene. The CDR3 coding sequence is TGTGCCAGCAGCGTAGCTACGACTAGCGGGATCGATACGCAGTATTTT. Its protein product is CASSVATTSGIDTQYF. Full variable domain (missing parts from reference TRBV9 and TRBJ2-3): DSGVTQTPKHLITATGQRVTLRCSPRSGDLSVYWYQQSLDQGLQFLIQYYNGEERAKGNILERFSAQQFPDLHSELNLSSLELGDSALYFCASSVATTSGIDTQYFGPGTRLTVL.

The J gene is TRBJ2-1, the V gene TRBV9; either TRBD1 or TRBD2 may fit D (6 bases each). Trimming pared 2 bases from V and 1 base from J, leaving 13 bases between. Per germline, CDR1 SGDLS and CDR2 YYNGEE. The CDR3 runs to 16 residues. Here the CDR3 DNA reads TGTGCCAGCAGCGTGGCGCCGGGGGCATCCTACAATGAGCAGTTCTTC. Translated, it gives CASSVAPGASYNEQFF.